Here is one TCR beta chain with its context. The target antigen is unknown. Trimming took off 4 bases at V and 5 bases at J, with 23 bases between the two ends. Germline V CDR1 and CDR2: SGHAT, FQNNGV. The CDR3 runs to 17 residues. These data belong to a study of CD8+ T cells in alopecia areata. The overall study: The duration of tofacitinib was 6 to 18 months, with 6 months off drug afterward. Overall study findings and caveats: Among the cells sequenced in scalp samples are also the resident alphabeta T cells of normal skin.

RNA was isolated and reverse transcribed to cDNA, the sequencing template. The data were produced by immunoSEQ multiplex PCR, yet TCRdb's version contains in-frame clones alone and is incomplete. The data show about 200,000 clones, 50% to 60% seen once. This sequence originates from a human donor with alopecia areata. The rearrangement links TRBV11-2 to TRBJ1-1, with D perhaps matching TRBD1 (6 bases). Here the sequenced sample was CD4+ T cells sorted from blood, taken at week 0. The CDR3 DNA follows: TGTGCCAGCAGCTCTCGGCCCATGACAGGCGAAGGGACTGAAGCTTTCTTT. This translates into CASSSRPMTGEGTEAFF.